This record covers a single TCR beta chain. Ages ranged from about 18 to 100 years, with residence in 24 US areas. Assignment of participants to cohorts was predicated upon participant-reported clinical history. The CDR3 runs to 14 residues. The trim removed 2 bases at V and 5 bases at J, leaving 5 bases unmatched. Germline V CDR1 and CDR2: SGDLS, YYNGEE. This record belongs to a study of blood T cell repertoires in COVID-19. Study-wide context: Italy, Spain and the United States were the sources of the convalescent and acute COVID-19 samples.

Sequencing used immunoSEQ multiplex PCR; TCRdb keeps in-frame clones, though not all of them. The sample lists 350,000 to 400,000 clones, 80% to 90% seen once, with 0.9% to 1.1% in the top ten. This clonotype was obtained from a man between 18 and 35 years old who had recovered from COVID-19. The sequencing sample was made of PBMCs or T cells enriched from blood (not recorded which). The rearrangement links TRBV9 to TRBJ1-1; the match to TRBD1 covers 8 bases. The CDR3 reads CASSVQGAGTEAFF. The CDR3 nucleotides are TGTGCCAGCAGCGTGCAGGGGGCAGGTACTGAAGCTTTCTTT.